A selection of T cell receptor beta chains follows, all from one sample in a study of blood T cell repertoires in COVID-19. Clones were sequenced by immunoSEQ multiplex PCR, and TCRdb holds only the in-frame ones, with some missing. The repertoire has roughly 200,000 clones, 65% to 85% of them found once; the top ten carry around 4.4%. The sequencing input was peripheral blood. Receptor source: a man between 50 and 59 years old with active or convalescent COVID-19. CDR3s include the opening cysteine and the closing phenylalanine or tryptophan. The D gene is left open where the match is weak. Clone size is stated in some rows and not others, as once, few, many or a class when expanded.

abundance	d_gene	j_gene	v_gene	CDR3aa	CDR3nt
-	-	TRBJ1-4	TRBV2	CASKARTNEKLFF	TGTGCCAGCAAAGCACGGACTAATGAAAAACTGTTTTTT
-	TRBD1	TRBJ1-4	TRBV2	CASYRGLNEKLFF	TGTGCCAGCTACAGGGGGCTTAATGAAAAACTGTTTTTT
once	-	TRBJ2-7	TRBV19	CASSIRRGAYEQYF	TGTGCCAGTAGTATTAGGAGGGGAGCCTACGAGCAGTACTTC
-	TRBD1	TRBJ1-1	TRBV10-3	CAIKSGTGDPLNTEAFF	TGTGCCATCAAAAGCGGGACAGGGGACCCCCTGAACACTGAAGCTTTCTTT
-	-	TRBJ1-1	TRBV18	CASSPQGAQANTEAFF	TGTGCCAGCTCACCACAAGGGGCTCAGGCGAACACTGAAGCTTTCTTT
-	TRBD1	TRBJ2-1	TRBV7-8	CASSLGDRGRDEQFF	TGTGCCAGCAGCTTGGGTGACAGGGGGAGGGATGAGCAGTTCTTC
-	TRBD1	TRBJ1-2	TRBV7-3	CASSLTQGVGYTF	TGTGCCAGCAGCTTAACTCAGGGGGTGGGCTACACCTTC
few	TRBD1	TRBJ1-5	TRBV19	CASYSQGEGNQPQHF	TGTGCCAGCTACTCACAGGGGGAAGGCAATCAGCCCCAGCATTTT
-	-	TRBJ2-7	TRBV5-1	CASSLARGGGSIAYEQYF	TGCGCCAGCAGCTTGGCCCGAGGTGGAGGGTCCATCGCCTACGAGCAGTACTTC
-	TRBD2	TRBJ2-1	TRBV5-4	CASSSSSGVSSYNEQFF	TGTGCCAGCAGCTCGTCTAGCGGGGTGAGCTCCTACAATGAGCAGTTCTTC
once	-	TRBJ2-1	TRBV7-2	CASSSLYDEQFF	TGTGCCAGCAGCAGCCTTTACGATGAGCAGTTCTTC
-	-	TRBJ2-3	TRBV10-2	CASNPGLFTDTQYF	TGCGCCAGCAATCCGGGACTGTTCACAGATACGCAGTATTTT
-	TRBD2	TRBJ2-2	TRBV4-2	CASSQGLAGAHTGELFF	TGTGCCAGCAGCCAAGGACTAGCGGGGGCCCACACCGGGGAGCTGTTTTTT
-	-	TRBJ2-1	TRBV14	CASSHPGLGNEQFF	TGTGCCAGCAGCCACCCGGGGTTAGGCAATGAGCAGTTCTTC
once	-	TRBJ2-5	TRBV4-2	CASSQAPGRETQYF	TGTGCCAGCAGCCAAGCCCCAGGGAGGGAGACCCAGTACTTC
-	-	TRBJ2-2	TRBV6-6	CASSNRENTGELFF	TGTGCCAGCAGTAACAGAGAGAACACCGGGGAGCTGTTTTTT
once	TRBD1	TRBJ2-3	TRBV9	CASSPGTGVTDTQYF	TGTGCCAGCAGCCCCGGGACAGGGGTTACAGATACGCAGTATTTT
-	TRBD2	TRBJ2-1	TRBV19	CASSIGRGGNEQFF	TGTGCCAGTAGTATAGGGCGGGGGGGCAATGAGCAGTTCTTC
-	-	TRBJ2-2	TRBV14	CASSQDPGGVGTGELFF	TGTGCCAGCAGCCAAGATCCTGGGGGCGTAGGCACCGGGGAGCTGTTTTTT
-	-	TRBJ1-2	TRBV5-6	CASSLDQGIVGGYTF	TGTGCCAGCAGCTTGGACCAGGGAATAGTTGGTGGCTACACCTTC
-	-	TRBJ2-1	TRBV28	CASSATGTPSSYNEQFF	TGTGCCAGCAGCGCCACCGGGACACCGAGCTCCTACAATGAGCAGTTCTTC
-	-	TRBJ1-4	TRBV3-1/TRBV3-2	CASSQSRANEKLFF	TGTGCCAGCAGCCAATCGAGGGCCAATGAAAAACTGTTTTTT
-	-	TRBJ1-2	TRBV5-6	CASSLGQHIYGYTF	TGTGCCAGCAGCTTGGGACAGCACATATATGGCTACACCTTC
-	-	TRBJ1-2	TRBV30	CACPTGGNYGYTF	TGTGCCTGCCCGACAGGTGGTAACTATGGCTACACCTTC
few	-	TRBJ1-6	TRBV2	CASRSVNSPLHF	TGTGCCAGCAGGTCCGTGAATTCACCCCTCCACTTT
-	TRBD2	TRBJ2-1	TRBV4-2	CASSLAGGTYNEQFF	TGTGCCAGCAGCCTAGCGGGGGGTACCTACAATGAGCAGTTCTTC
-	TRBD1	TRBJ2-7	TRBV11-3	CASSSGGASYEQYF	TGTGCCAGCAGCTCAGGGGGAGCCTCCTACGAGCAGTACTTC
-	TRBD1	TRBJ1-2	TRBV10-3	CAISLGTGGRGYTF	TGTGCCATCAGTTTGGGGACAGGTGGACGGGGCTACACCTTC
-	-	TRBJ1-5	TRBV6-2/TRBV6-3	CASSSQNGAQHF	TGTGCCAGCAGTTCACAAAACGGAGCCCAGCATTTT
-	-	TRBJ2-2	TRBV9	CASSPFRSRDTGTGELFF	TGTGCCAGCAGCCCTTTTCGGAGCCGGGACACCGGGACCGGGGAGCTGTTTTTT
-	-	TRBJ2-3	TRBV10-3	CAISGRQVGDTQYF	TGTGCCATCAGTGGCCGGCAGGTCGGAGATACGCAGTATTTT
few	-	TRBJ1-2	TRBV20-1	CSATTGTGYTF	TGCAGTGCTACGACAGGCACTGGCTACACCTTC
-	-	TRBJ1-2	TRBV15	CATSRDLQNYGYTF	TGTGCCACCAGCAGAGATCTGCAGAACTATGGCTACACCTTC
-	TRBD2	TRBJ2-3	TRBV2	CASRPGLVEVFADTQYF	TGTGCCAGCAGACCGGGACTAGTTGAAGTCTTCGCAGATACGCAGTATTTT
-	-	TRBJ2-2	TRBV7-2	CASSRQGNGELFF	TGTGCCAGCAGCCGTCAGGGCAACGGGGAGCTGTTTTTT
-	-	TRBJ1-1	TRBV19	CASSINRENTEAFF	TGTGCCAGTAGTATTAACAGGGAGAACACTGAAGCTTTCTTT
-	-	TRBJ1-1	TRBV5-6	CASSLTVYREAFF	TGTGCCAGCAGCTTGACTGTTTACCGTGAAGCTTTCTTT
-	TRBD1	TRBJ1-2	TRBV19	CASSHQGALNYGYTF	TGTGCCAGTAGCCACCAGGGGGCTCTAAACTATGGCTACACCTTC
-	-	TRBJ2-1	TRBV5-1	CASSLGDSTNEQFF	TGCGCCAGCAGCTTAGGGGACTCAACTAATGAGCAGTTCTTC
-	TRBD2	TRBJ2-3	TRBV9	CASSVVAGGTDTQYF	TGTGCCAGCAGCGTAGTAGCGGGGGGGACAGATACGCAGTATTTT
-	TRBD2	TRBJ2-7	TRBV5-1	CASSPSGGAYEQYF	TGCGCCAGCAGTCCTAGCGGGGGCGCCTACGAGCAGTACTTC
-	TRBD1	TRBJ1-2	TRBV5-1	CASSLGRTGEGYTF	TGCGCCAGCAGCTTGGGCCGGACAGGGGAAGGCTACACCTTC
-	TRBD2	TRBJ2-5	TRBV18	CASSPPSKRGNRQETQYF	TGTGCCAGCTCACCACCGTCGAAGCGGGGGAATCGCCAAGAGACCCAGTACTTC
-	-	TRBJ1-4	TRBV3-1/TRBV3-2	CASSQGTGRNEKLFF	TGTGCCAGCAGCCAAGGCACAGGCCGGAATGAAAAACTGTTTTTT
-	TRBD1	TRBJ1-5	TRBV28	CAGQIGGGQGLQPQHF	TGTGCCGGGCAAATCGGGGGAGGACAGGGTTTACAGCCCCAGCATTTT
-	-	TRBJ1-1	TRBV6-6	CASSITGQGTEAFF	TGTGCCAGCAGTATAACAGGCCAAGGGACTGAAGCTTTCTTT
once	-	TRBJ1-5	TRBV3-1/TRBV3-2	CASRSTEGGPQHF	TGTGCCAGCAGGTCTACAGAAGGGGGACCCCAGCATTTT
-	-	TRBJ2-7	TRBV6-2/TRBV6-3	CASSYRRDSYEQYF	TGTGCCAGCAGTTACCGCAGGGACTCCTACGAGCAGTACTTC
once	TRBD1	TRBJ1-4	TRBV5-4	CASSPGTGATNEKLFF	TGTGCCAGCAGCCCCGGGACAGGTGCAACTAATGAAAAACTGTTTTTT
-	TRBD2	TRBJ2-5	TRBV5-1	CASSLTGLGGETQYF	TGCGCCAGCAGTCTGACGGGACTAGGTGGAGAGACCCAGTACTTC
few	TRBD1	TRBJ1-5	TRBV28	CASAGTGKGQPQHF	TGTGCCAGCGCAGGGACAGGGAAGGGTCAGCCCCAGCATTTT
-	TRBD1	TRBJ1-1	TRBV19	CASNRGPQPETEAFF	TGTGCCAGTAACAGGGGACCCCAACCCGAGACTGAAGCTTTCTTT
-	TRBD1	TRBJ1-2	TRBV4-2	CASSPGGYYGYTF	TGTGCCAGCAGCCCAGGGGGGTACTATGGCTACACCTTC
-	TRBD2	TRBJ2-5	TRBV9	CASSAGLAGAEAKTQYF	TGTGCCAGCAGCGCGGGACTAGCGGGGGCCGAGGCGAAGACCCAGTACTTC
-	-	TRBJ2-6	TRBV19	CASTEVQGNVLTF	TGTGCCAGTACCGAGGTACAGGGAAACGTCCTGACTTTC
-	-	TRBJ1-1	TRBV11-1	CASSRAAGLRGEAFF	TGTGCCAGCAGCCGGGCTGCGGGGTTAAGGGGTGAAGCTTTCTTT